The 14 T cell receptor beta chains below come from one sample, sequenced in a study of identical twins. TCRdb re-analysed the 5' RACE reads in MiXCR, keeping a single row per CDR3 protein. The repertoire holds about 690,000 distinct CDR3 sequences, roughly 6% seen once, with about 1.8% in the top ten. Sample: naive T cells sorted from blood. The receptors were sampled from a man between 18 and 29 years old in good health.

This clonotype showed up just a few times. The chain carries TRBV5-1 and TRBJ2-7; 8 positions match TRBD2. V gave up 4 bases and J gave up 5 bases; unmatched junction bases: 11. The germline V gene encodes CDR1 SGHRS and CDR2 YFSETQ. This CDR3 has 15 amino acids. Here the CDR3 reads CASSRRPGGDDEQYV. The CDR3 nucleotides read TGCGCCAGCAGCCGAAGGCCGGGAGGGGACGACGAGCAGTACGTC.

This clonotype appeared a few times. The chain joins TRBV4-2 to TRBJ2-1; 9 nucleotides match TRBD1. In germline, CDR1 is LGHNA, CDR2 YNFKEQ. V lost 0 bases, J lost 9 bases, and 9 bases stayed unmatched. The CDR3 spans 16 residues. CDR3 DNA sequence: TGTGCCAGCAGCCAAGACTGGAAACAGGGGGCGGGTGAGCAGTTCTTC. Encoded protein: CASSQDWKQGAGEQFF.

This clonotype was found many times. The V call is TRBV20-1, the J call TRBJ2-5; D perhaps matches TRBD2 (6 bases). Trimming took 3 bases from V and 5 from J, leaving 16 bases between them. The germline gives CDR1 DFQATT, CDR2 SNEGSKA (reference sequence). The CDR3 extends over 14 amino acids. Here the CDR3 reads CSASDLGRTETQYF. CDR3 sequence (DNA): TGCAGTGCTAGCGATCTCGGGAGAACGGAGACCCAGTACTTC.

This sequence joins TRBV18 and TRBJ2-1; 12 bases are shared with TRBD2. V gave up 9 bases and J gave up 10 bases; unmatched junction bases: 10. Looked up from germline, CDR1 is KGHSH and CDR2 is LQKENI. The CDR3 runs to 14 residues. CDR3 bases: TGTGCCAGTTCCCGACTAGCGGGAGATGTAGAGCAGTTCTTC. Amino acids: CASSRLAGDVEQFF.

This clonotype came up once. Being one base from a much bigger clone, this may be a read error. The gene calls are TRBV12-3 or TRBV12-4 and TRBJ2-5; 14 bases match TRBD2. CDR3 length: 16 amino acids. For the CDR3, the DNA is TGTGTCAGCAGTCCTGGGACTAGCGGGAGTGGAGAGACCCAGTACTTC. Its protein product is CVSSPGTSGSGETQYF.

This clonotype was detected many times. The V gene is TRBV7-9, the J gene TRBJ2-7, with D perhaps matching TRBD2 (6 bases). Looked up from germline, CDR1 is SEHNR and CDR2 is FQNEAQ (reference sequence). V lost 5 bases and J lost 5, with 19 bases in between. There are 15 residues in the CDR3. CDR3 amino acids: CASSLGWQEGNEQYV. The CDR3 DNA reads TGTGCCAGCAGCCTAGGCTGGCAGGAGGGGAACGAGCAGTACGTC.

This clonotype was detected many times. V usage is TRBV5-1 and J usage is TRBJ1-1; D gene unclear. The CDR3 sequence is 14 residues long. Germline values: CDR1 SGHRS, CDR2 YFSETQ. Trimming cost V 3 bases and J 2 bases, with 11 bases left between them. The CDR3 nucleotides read TGCGCCAGCAGCTATACGACGGGAAACACTGAAGCTTTCTTT. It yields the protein CASSYTTGNTEAFF.

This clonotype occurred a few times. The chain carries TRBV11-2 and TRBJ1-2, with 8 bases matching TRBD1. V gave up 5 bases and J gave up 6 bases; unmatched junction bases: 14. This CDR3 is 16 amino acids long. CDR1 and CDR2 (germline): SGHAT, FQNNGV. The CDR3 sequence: CASSRGTGGGVDGYTF. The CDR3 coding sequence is TGTGCCAGCAGCAGGGGAACAGGGGGGGGAGTAGATGGCTACACCTTC. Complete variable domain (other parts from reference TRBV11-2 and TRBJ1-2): EAGVAQSPRYKIIEKRQSVAFWCNPISGHATLYWYQQILGQGPKLLIQFQNNGVVDDSQLPKDRFSAERLKGVDSTLKIQPAKLEDSAVYLCASSRGTGGGVDGYTFGSGTRLTVV.

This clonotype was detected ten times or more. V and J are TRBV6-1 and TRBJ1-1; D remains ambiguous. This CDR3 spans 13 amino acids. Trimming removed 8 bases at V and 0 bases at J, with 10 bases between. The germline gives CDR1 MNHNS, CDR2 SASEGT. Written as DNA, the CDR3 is TGTGCCAGCTCAAAGGTTGTGAACACTGAAGCTTTCTTT. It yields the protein CASSKVVNTEAFF.

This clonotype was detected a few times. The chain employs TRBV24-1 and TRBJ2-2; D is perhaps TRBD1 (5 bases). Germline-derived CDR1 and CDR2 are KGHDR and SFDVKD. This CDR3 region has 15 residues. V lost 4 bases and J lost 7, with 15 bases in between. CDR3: CATSDSTELNGELFF. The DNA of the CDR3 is TGTGCCACCAGTGACTCGACAGAGTTGAACGGGGAGCTGTTTTTT.

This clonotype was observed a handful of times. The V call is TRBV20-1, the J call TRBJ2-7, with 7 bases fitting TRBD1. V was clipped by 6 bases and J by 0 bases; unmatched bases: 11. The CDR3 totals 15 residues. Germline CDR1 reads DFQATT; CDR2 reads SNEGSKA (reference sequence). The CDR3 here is CSAPLGTASSYEQYF. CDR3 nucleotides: TGCAGTGCCCCCCTTGGGACAGCGAGCTCCTACGAGCAGTACTTC.

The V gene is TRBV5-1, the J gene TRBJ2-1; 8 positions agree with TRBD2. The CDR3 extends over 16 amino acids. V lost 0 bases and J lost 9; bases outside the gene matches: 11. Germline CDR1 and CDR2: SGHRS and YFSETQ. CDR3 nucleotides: TGCGCCAGCAGCTTGGCCTTGGTCGGGAGGGAGAGTGAGCAGTTCTTC. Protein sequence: CASSLALVGRESEQFF.

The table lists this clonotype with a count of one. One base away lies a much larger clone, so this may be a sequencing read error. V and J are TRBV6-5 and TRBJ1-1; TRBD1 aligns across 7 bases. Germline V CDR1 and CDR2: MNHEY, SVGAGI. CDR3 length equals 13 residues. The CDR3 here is CASSWDRTTEAYF. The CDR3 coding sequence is TGTGCCAGCAGTTGGGACAGAACTACTGAAGCTTACTTT.

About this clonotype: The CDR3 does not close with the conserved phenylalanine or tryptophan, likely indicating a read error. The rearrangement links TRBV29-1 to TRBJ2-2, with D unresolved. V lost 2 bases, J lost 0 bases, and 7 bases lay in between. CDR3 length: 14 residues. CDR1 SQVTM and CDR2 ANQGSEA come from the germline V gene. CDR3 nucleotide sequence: TGCAGCGTTGAACCGGCCACGAACACCGGGGAGCTGTTTTAT. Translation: CSVEPATNTGELFY.